This T cell receptor beta chain was captured by sequencing in a study of control samples from healthy donors and cancer patients. Only in-frame clones appear in the TCRdb table, and some are missing; sequencing was by immunoSEQ multiplex PCR. The table shows approximately 88,000 clones, with roughly nine tenths occurring only once. The CDR3 consists of 16 residues. The sequence was collected from a woman aged 25-40 years in good health. The sample comprised blood. This sequence joins TRBV21-1 and TRBJ1-6; no DNA check was done on the table's D call, TRBD1. TRBV21-1 is a pseudogene segment. CDR3 DNA: TGTGCCAGCAGCAGAGGGACAGGGGGCGCGAGGTCACCCCTCCACTTT. It specifies CASSRGTGGARSPLHF.